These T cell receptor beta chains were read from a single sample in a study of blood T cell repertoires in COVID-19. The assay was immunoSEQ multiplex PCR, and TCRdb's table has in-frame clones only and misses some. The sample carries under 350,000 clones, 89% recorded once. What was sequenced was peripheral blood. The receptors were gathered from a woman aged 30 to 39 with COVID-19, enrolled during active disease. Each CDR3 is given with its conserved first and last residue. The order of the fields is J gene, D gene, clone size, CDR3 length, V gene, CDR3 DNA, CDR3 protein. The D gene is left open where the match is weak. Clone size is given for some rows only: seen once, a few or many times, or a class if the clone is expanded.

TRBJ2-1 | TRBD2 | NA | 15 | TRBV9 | TGTGCCAGCAGCGCCAGCGGGGGAAGCTACAATGAGCAGTTCTTC | CASSASGGSYNEQFF
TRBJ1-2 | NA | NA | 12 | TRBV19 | TGTGCCAGTAACCCTCCAGGATATGGCTACACCTTC | CASNPPGYGYTF
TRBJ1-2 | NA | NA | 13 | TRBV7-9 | TGTGCCACCGGTCCGCGGGGTAACTATGGCTACACCTTC | CATGPRGNYGYTF
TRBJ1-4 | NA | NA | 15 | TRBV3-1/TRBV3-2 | TGTGCCAGCAGCGTTCAGGCCGGGGTAAATGAAAAACTGTTTTTT | CASSVQAGVNEKLFF
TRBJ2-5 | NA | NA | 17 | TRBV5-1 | TGCGCCAGCAGCGTTAGTAGTCTCAGAGAGCGCAAAGAGACCCAGTACTTC | CASSVSSLRERKETQYF
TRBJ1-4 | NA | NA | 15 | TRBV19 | TGTGCCAGCCGGCAGGGATTTGCAACTAATGAAAAACTGTTTTTT | CASRQGFATNEKLFF
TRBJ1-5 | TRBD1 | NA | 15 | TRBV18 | TGTGCCAGCTCACCAGGGACAGGGGGCGGTCAGCCCCAGCATTTT | CASSPGTGGGQPQHF
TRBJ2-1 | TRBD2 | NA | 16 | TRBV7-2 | TGTGCCAGCAGCCGGGGTAGCGGGGGGTACTACAATGAGCAGTTCTTC | CASSRGSGGYYNEQFF
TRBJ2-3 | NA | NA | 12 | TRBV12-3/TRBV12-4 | TGTGCCAGCAGTTTTTCAGGTGATACGCAGTATTTT | CASSFSGDTQYF
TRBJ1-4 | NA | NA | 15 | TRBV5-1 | TGCGCCAGCAGCCCCGCGGATGCAACTAATGAAAAACTGTTTTTT | CASSPADATNEKLFF
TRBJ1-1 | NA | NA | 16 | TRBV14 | TGTGCCAGCAGCCAAGATTGGGGCACGGTAAACACTGAAGCTTTCTTT | CASSQDWGTVNTEAFF
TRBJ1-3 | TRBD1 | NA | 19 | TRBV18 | TGTGCCAGCTCACCTACCGGGACAGATTTTCCGAGCTCTGGAAACACCATATATTTT | CASSPTGTDFPSSGNTIYF
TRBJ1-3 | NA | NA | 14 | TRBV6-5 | TGTGCCAGCAGACGAAGTACTTCTGGAAACACCATATATTTT | CASRRSTSGNTIYF
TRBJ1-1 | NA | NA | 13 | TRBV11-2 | TGTGCCAGCAGCCCCATTGGCTCTTCGGGAGCTTTCTTT | CASSPIGSSGAFF
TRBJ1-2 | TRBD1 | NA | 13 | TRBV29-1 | TGCAGCGTTGAAGCGGGACAGTTGGATGGCTACACCTTC | CSVEAGQLDGYTF
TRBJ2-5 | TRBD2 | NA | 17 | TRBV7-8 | TGTGCCAGCAGCCAACTCACTAGCGGGGGGGCAGGAGAGACCCAGTACTTC | CASSQLTSGGAGETQYF
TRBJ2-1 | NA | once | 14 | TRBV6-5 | TGTGCCAGCAAGGGGGTCCTCGGAGGCAATGAGCAGTTCTTC | CASKGVLGGNEQFF
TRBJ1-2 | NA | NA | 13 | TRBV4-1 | TGCGCCAGCAGCCAATTGGGAGATTATGGCTACACCTTC | CASSQLGDYGYTF
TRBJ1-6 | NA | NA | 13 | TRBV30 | TGTGCCTGGAGTTACAGGAATAATTCACCCCTCCACTTT | CAWSYRNNSPLHF
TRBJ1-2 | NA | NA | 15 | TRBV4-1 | TGCGCCAGCAGCTCCACCGGGGGAGCTAACTATGGCTACACCTTC | CASSSTGGANYGYTF
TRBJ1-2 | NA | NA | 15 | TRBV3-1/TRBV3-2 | TGTGCCAGCAGCCAAGGTGGAGCCAGCTACTATGGCTACACCTTC | CASSQGGASYYGYTF
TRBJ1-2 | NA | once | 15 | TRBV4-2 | TGTGCCAGCAGCCAAGATCAGGGGCAGGGAAATGGCTACACCTTC | CASSQDQGQGNGYTF
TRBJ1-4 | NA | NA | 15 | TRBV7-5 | TGTGTCAGAAGCCCCGGGTATAGGGAGCGTGAAAAACTGTTTTTT | CVRSPGYREREKLFF
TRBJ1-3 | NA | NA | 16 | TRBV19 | TGTGCCAGTAGTACAACCGGGGTGAGCTCTGGAAACACCATATATTTT | CASSTTGVSSGNTIYF
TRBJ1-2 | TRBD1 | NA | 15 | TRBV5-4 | TGTGCCAGCAGCAAAGGACAGGGGGCACACTATGGCTACACCTTC | CASSKGQGAHYGYTF